One sample yielded the 8 T cell receptor beta chains listed below, sequenced in a study of shared clonotypes between healthy human individuals. Measured with immunoSEQ multiplex PCR; TCRdb has only the in-frame clones, and not every one. The data show 2 million to 3 million clones, 93% seen once. The sequencing sample was made of naive CD4+ T cells from PBMCs. Indicated subset: CD45RA+ positively selected. The receptors come from a young man in good health. Some clones in this sample may be carry-over from other donors' samples.

The V gene is TRBV30, the J gene TRBJ2-7; 11 nucleotides align to TRBD1. The CDR3 is 15 amino acids. Per germline, CDR1 GTSNPN and CDR2 SVGIG (reference sequence). V was clipped by 3 bases and J by 0 bases; unmatched bases: 4. The chain's CDR3 is CAWRRTGGSSYEQYF. The CDR3 coding sequence is TGTGCCTGGAGGCGGACAGGGGGCTCCTCCTACGAGCAGTACTTC.

V is TRBV4-1 and J is TRBJ1-3; D is unclear. The CDR3 is 15 amino acids. V lost 10 bases to trimming and J lost 0 bases, with 16 bases between them. CDR1 is MGHRA and CDR2 is YSYEKL in the germline V gene. CDR3 in amino acids: CATAAQASSGNTIYF. For the CDR3, the DNA is TGCGCCACAGCAGCCCAGGCCAGCTCTGGAAACACCATATATTTT.

The gene calls are TRBV12-5 and TRBJ1-1; TRBD1 matches 11 bases. CDR1 LGHNT and CDR2 FRNRAP come from the germline V gene. Unmatched junction bases numbered 11, after V lost 6 bases and J lost 14 bases. The CDR3 consists of 13 residues. CDR3 sequence (DNA): TGTGCTAGTGGGACGGGACAGGGGGACCGTCGATTCTTT. Protein: CASGTGQGDRRFF.

The chain employs TRBV5-1 and TRBJ2-3; 9 positions match TRBD1. This CDR3 is 16 amino acids long. Germline lookup yields CDR1 SGHRS and CDR2 YFSETQ. V was clipped by 4 bases and J by 5 bases; unmatched bases: 11. DNA for the CDR3: TGCGCCAGCAGCGTCAAAACAGGGGGCGCGGTAGATACGCAGTATTTT. Translation gives CASSVKTGGAVDTQYF.

This chain links TRBV2 with TRBJ1-2; 8 bases agree with TRBD1. Unmatched junction bases numbered 10, after V lost 7 bases and J lost 12 bases. The CDR3 contains 12 residues. CDR1 and CDR2 from the germline V gene are SNHLY and FYNNEI. CDR3 loop: CASKDRARVDTF. For the CDR3, the DNA is TGTGCCAGCAAGGACAGGGCGAGGGTCGACACCTTC.

V and J are TRBV28 and TRBJ2-1; no reliable D call. The CDR3 contains 11 residues. The V end was cut by 7 bases, the J end by 8 bases, with 9 bases between. CDR1 MDHEN and CDR2 SYDVKM come from the germline V gene. CDR3 residues: CASTTVDEQFF. The CDR3 region has the DNA TGTGCCAGCACCACCGTCGATGAGCAGTTCTTC.

This chain joins TRBV4-2 and TRBJ1-4, with D tentatively TRBD1 (6 bases). Trimming stripped 1 base from V and 0 bases from J, with 15 bases between. Germline-derived CDR1 and CDR2 are LGHNA and YNFKEQ. The CDR3 runs 18 residues. DNA of the CDR3: TGTGCCAGCAGCCAAGGGCGGGGGGCTGCGGCAACTAATGAAAAACTGTTTTTT. Its protein is CASSQGRGAAATNEKLFF.

This clone has only a few counts. In the same sample, other DNA sequences code for this CDR3. V and J are TRBV7-9 and TRBJ1-1, with D perhaps TRBD1 (6 bases). The V and J ends lost 5 bases and 1 base respectively, with 8 bases between them. The CDR3 is made up of 13 amino acids. CDR1 and CDR2 (germline): SEHNR, FQNEAQ (reference sequence). For the CDR3, the DNA is TGTGCCAGCAGCCGACAGGAGAACACTGAAGCTTTCTTT. Translated: CASSRQENTEAFF. The variable domain in full, completed from reference TRBV7-9 and TRBJ1-1, reads DTGVSQNPRHKITKRGQNVTFRCDPISEHNRLYWYRQTLGQGPEFLTYFQNEAQLEKSRLLSDRFSAERPKGSFSTLEIQRTEQGDSAMYLCASSRQENTEAFFGQGTRLTVV.